This T cell receptor (beta chain) comes out of a study of blood T cell repertoires in COVID-19. About the study: Some COVID-19 samples were acute and others convalescent; all came from the United States, Italy and Spain.

This clone came up once. In the authors' workflow: Reference gene primer amplification gave nucleated cell count estimates. The protocol was immunoSEQ multiplex PCR, while the TCRdb copy is restricted to in-frame clones and leaves out a portion. V and J calls plus clone size are reproduced from that table; the DNA served to infer D and trimming. The repertoire holds a few hundred thousand clones, with 80% to 90% as singletons. CDR1 is LNHDA and CDR2 is SQIVND in the germline V gene (reference sequence). The ends were cut back, 9 bases at V and 7 bases at J, with 16 bases in the middle. The CDR3 is 14 residues long.

The chain uses TRBV19 and TRBJ1-6; TRBD1 might be the D (5 bases). The receptor comes from a woman aged 55 to 70 who had recovered from COVID-19. Sequenced material: PBMCs or T cells enriched from blood (not recorded which). CDR3 region: CASRQGVWNSPLHF. DNA of the CDR3: TGTGCCAGCCGTCAGGGCGTGTGGAATTCACCCCTCCACTTT.